This T cell receptor (beta chain) was identified during a study of neurological immune-mediated disorders. The table lists this clonotype with many counts. Its antigen is currently unknown. TCRdb independently ran MiXCR on the 5' RACE reads; one entry per CDR3 protein. The top ten clones hold about 5.4% of a sample with under 60,000 distinct CDR3 sequences, around 3.4% of them seen once. The CDR3 totals 13 residues. The germline V gene encodes CDR1 SGHTA and CDR2 FQGNSA. The V end lost 5 bases, the J end lost 4 bases, and 11 bases lay between the germline ends. Regarding the study as a whole: Patients with HTLV-1-associated myelopathy had the highest level of TCR clonal expansion, whereas patients with multiple sclerosis had the lowest level, falling beneath the level found in healthy controls.

V is TRBV7-2 and J is TRBJ1-1, with a tentative D call TRBD1 (5 bases). The sequenced sample consisted of PBMCs. This sequence was found in a middle-aged man with multiple sclerosis. DNA of the CDR3: TGTGCCAGCAGCCGGCCTGGGGGCACTGAAGCTTTCTTT. Protein: CASSRPGGTEAFF.